The rows below give T cell receptor beta chains drawn from one sample of a study of blood T cell repertoires in COVID-19. Profiling relied on immunoSEQ multiplex PCR, and the TCRdb table lists in-frame clones only, not all of them. The data contain more than 150,000 clones, 89% of them seen just once; the ten biggest clones take up about 2.8%. Source material: peripheral blood. The source is a man between 60 and 75 years old with acute or convalescent COVID-19. The CDR3 runs from the conserved cysteine through the conserved F or W.

TRBV6-1	14	TRBJ1-6	CASSDGAVGSPLHF
TRBV6-5	15	TRBJ2-2	CASSYGTAFGGELFF
TRBV5-6	15	TRBJ1-5	CASSRTGSGDQPQHF
TRBV4-2	15	TRBJ2-7	CASSQDSGQGYEQYF
TRBV2	15	TRBJ2-4	CASKQGAQGGNIQYF
TRBV10-3	16	TRBJ2-7	CAISESKGQAPSEQYF
TRBV3-1/TRBV3-2	17	TRBJ1-5	CASSQEGGGGGNQPQHF
TRBV28	16	TRBJ2-1	CASSPLAGGLGNEQFF
TRBV24-1	15	TRBJ2-1	CATSAIRGPYNEQFF
TRBV7-8	14	TRBJ2-5	CASSSYQGQETQYF
TRBV3-1/TRBV3-2	15	TRBJ2-7	CASSRFWTGVYEQYF
TRBV6-5	15	TRBJ1-4	CASRIPGGRSEKLFF
TRBV4-1	17	TRBJ1-4	CASSLRTGSGSMEKLFF
TRBV12-5	13	TRBJ1-5	CASGQGSNQPQHF
TRBV27	15	TRBJ2-1	CASSSDRGTYNEQFF
TRBV24-1	15	TRBJ1-1	CATSDHGTGGTEAFF
TRBV4-2	14	TRBJ2-1	CASSPGLAVNEQFF
TRBV19	15	TRBJ2-7	CASSVRDSRSYEQYF
TRBV5-1	15	TRBJ1-6	CASSLVPDNGSPLHF
TRBV5-1	17	TRBJ1-5	CASSLGDSFRVNQPQHF
TRBV18	13	TRBJ1-1	CASSPRMNTEAFF
TRBV10-3	14	TRBJ1-2	CAISEPQGIYGYTF
TRBV7-9	13	TRBJ1-3	CASSSDSRNTIYF
TRBV30	14	TRBJ1-4	CAWRNPGGGEKLFF
TRBV6-5	14	TRBJ1-2	CASSPLAGNYGYTF
TRBV6-2/TRBV6-3	15	TRBJ2-1	CASSLHLDREDEQFF
TRBV20-1	17	TRBJ1-2	CSASGAGTRLRGYGYTF
TRBV6-5	15	TRBJ2-6	CALLAGGRGANVLTF
TRBV19	13	TRBJ1-1	CASSSGAGTEAFF
TRBV9	16	TRBJ1-2	CASSVAQGQPNYGYTF
TRBV19	13	TRBJ2-7	CASSTDRGYEQYF
TRBV5-4	16	TRBJ1-6	CASSRQGTELSSPLHF
TRBV5-1	14	TRBJ2-7	CASSLGLSSYEQYF
TRBV19	12	TRBJ1-6	CASSGNNSPLHF
TRBV7-3	15	TRBJ2-5	CASSFGTVGRGTQYF
TRBV29-1	14	TRBJ1-1	CSVDGAALNTEAFF
TRBV6-1	17	TRBJ1-6	CASSARTGGGWNSPLHF
TRBV6-4	16	TRBJ1-2	CASSDSNGRTGYGYTF
TRBV12-3/TRBV12-4	13	TRBJ2-2	CASRPQGTGELFF
TRBV9	14	TRBJ2-1	CASSVQGAGNEQFF
TRBV4-1	15	TRBJ2-3	CASREWTGNTDTQYF